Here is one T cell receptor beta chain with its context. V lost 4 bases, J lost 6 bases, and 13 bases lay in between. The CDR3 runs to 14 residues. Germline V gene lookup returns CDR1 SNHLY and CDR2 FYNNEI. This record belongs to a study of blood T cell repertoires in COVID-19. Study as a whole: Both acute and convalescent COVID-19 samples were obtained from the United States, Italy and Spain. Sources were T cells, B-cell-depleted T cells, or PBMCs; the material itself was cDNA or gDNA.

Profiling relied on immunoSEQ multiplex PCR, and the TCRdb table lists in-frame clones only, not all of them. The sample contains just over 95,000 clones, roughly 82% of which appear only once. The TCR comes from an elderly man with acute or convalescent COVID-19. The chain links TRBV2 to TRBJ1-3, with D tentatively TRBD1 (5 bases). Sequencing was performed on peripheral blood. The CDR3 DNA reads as TGTGCCAGCAGTGCCATCAGCAGGGAAAACACCATATATTTT. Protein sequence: CASSAISRENTIYF. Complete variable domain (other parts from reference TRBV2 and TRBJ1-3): EPEVTQTPSHQVTQMGQEVILRCVPISNHLYFYWYRQILGQKVEFLVSFYNNEISEKSEIFDDQFSVERPDGSNFTLKIRSTKLEDSAMYFCASSAISRENTIYFGEGSWLTVV.